A selection of T cell receptor beta chains follows, all from one sample in a study of CXCR3-negative and CXCR3-positive naive CD8 T cells. With the 5' RACE reads reprocessed, TCRdb shows one record per CDR3 protein and no DNA. Here the sample table reports about 130,000 distinct CDR3 sequences. Input material: naive CXCR3+ CD8+ T cells from blood. The origin of the receptors is a human donor in good health. Some clones in this sample may be carry-over from other donors' samples. Both conserved end residues are part of each CDR3. Each record gives: V gene, J gene, CDR3 protein.

V gene: TRBV10-3
J gene: TRBJ2-7
CDR3 protein: CAISESWGDEQYF

V gene: TRBV29-1
J gene: TRBJ2-1
CDR3 protein: CSVDSGTLRGNEQFF

V gene: TRBV4-1
J gene: TRBJ2-3
CDR3 protein: CASSQEGRSTDTQYF

V gene: TRBV12-3/TRBV12-4
J gene: TRBJ2-2
CDR3 protein: CASSLFPGVRPVTGELFF

V gene: TRBV15
J gene: TRBJ2-7
CDR3 protein: CATSPAPGSYEQYF

V gene: TRBV7-8
J gene: TRBJ2-5
CDR3 protein: CASSRLPGHETQYF

V gene: TRBV7-2
J gene: TRBJ2-7
CDR3 protein: CASSLASYGGGIYEQYF

V gene: TRBV28
J gene: TRBJ2-7
CDR3 protein: CASSLGTTGEQYF

V gene: TRBV12-3/TRBV12-4
J gene: TRBJ1-2
CDR3 protein: CASRSRDTYPYRYTF

V gene: TRBV20-1
J gene: TRBJ2-1
CDR3 protein: CSARSQLAGGYNEQFF